The source of this T cell receptor beta chain is a study of cytomegalovirus exposure and HLA in healthy donors. Sequencing used immunoSEQ multiplex PCR; TCRdb keeps in-frame clones, though not all of them. The sample records about 130,000 clones, roughly nine tenths being singletons. The CDR3 loop spans 12 amino acids. Germline lookup yields CDR1 SGDLS and CDR2 YYNGEE. V lost 2 bases and J lost 5, with 7 bases in between. Study outcomes and limitations: TCR beta chains numbering some 160 were designated cytomegalovirus-associated. Reportedly, diagnosis of cytomegalovirus status by the classifier showed high specificity and sensitivity.

As to this clone: Its antigen is unknown.

The rearrangement joins TRBV9 to TRBJ1-1; possible D gene TRBD1, 5 bases. What was sequenced was PBMCs. The origin of this receptor is a woman under 30 in good health and CMV-seropositive. CDR3 sequence: CASSVGGTEAFF. In nucleotides, the CDR3 is TGTGCCAGCAGCGTGGGGGGGACTGAAGCTTTCTTT. Looking up the rest from reference TRBV9 and TRBJ1-1 gives the full variable domain: DSGVTQTPKHLITATGQRVTLRCSPRSGDLSVYWYQQSLDQGLQFLIQYYNGEERAKGNILERFSAQQFPDLHSELNLSSLELGDSALYFCASSVGGTEAFFGQGTRLTVV.